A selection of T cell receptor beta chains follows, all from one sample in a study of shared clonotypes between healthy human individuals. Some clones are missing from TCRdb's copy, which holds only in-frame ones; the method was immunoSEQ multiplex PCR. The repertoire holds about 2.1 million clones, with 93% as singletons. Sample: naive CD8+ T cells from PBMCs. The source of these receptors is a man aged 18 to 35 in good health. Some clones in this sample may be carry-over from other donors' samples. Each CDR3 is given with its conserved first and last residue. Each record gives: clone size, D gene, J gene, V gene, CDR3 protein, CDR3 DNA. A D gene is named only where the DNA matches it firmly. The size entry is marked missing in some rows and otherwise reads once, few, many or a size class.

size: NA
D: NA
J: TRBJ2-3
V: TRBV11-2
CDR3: CASSLVSVADTQYF
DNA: TGTGCCAGCAGCTTAGTTAGCGTTGCAGATACGCAGTATTTT

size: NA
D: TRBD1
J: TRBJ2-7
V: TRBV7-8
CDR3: CASSDDIRDRVPYEQYF
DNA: TGTGCCAGCAGCGACGACATCCGGGACAGGGTTCCCTACGAGCAGTACTTC

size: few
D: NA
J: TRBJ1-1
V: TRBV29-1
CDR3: CSVVSRTNTEAFF
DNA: TGCAGCGTTGTATCGCGGACAAACACTGAAGCTTTCTTT

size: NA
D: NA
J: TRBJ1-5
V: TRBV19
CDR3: CASSIEEGFNQPQHF
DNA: TGTGCCAGTAGTATAGAGGAGGGCTTTAATCAGCCCCAGCATTTT

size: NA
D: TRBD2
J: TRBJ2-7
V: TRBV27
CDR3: CASSLRGGSLYEQYF
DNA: TGTGCCAGCAGTTTACGGGGCGGGAGTCTCTACGAGCAGTACTTC

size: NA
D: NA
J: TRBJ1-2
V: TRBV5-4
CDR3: CASSLGEPTFYGYTF
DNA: TGTGCCAGCAGCTTGGGGGAACCGACATTTTATGGCTACACCTTC

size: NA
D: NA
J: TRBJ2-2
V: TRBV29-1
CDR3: CSVLAENTGELFF
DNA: TGCAGCGTCCTAGCAGAAAACACCGGGGAGCTGTTTTTT

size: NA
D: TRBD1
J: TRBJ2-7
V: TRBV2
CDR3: CASSIGTGAGEQYF
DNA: TGTGCCAGCAGTATTGGGACAGGGGCTGGCGAGCAGTACTTC

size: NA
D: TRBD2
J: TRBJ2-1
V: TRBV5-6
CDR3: CASSPLLAGGRNEQFF
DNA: TGTGCCAGCAGCCCCTTACTAGCGGGGGGGCGAAATGAGCAGTTCTTC

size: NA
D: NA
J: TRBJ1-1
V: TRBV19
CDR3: CASSPRGANTEAFF
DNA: TGTGCCAGTAGCCCCAGGGGTGCGAACACTGAAGCTTTCTTT